The following is a T cell receptor (beta chain) sequence with its context. No antigen is known for it. It has no much larger one-base neighbor in the sample; base qualities were not kept. The data were obtained in a study of T cells in tumors after PD-1 blockade (dated by TCRdb to 2018 to 2020). Looking at the study overall: Patients were excluded if they had prior checkpoint blockade, use of systemic immunosuppressants, or recent radiotherapy or other anti-cancer therapy within 4 weeks. Clinical response was assessed using RECIST version 1.1. Patients were treated with either pembrolizumab 200 mg every 3 weeks or cemiplimab 350 mg every 2 weeks. Ongoing daily vismodegib 150 mg was also given to a subset of patients during anti-PD-1 treatment. The study performed paired single-cell RNA and TCR sequencing on site-matched tumors from BCC or SCC patients before and after anti-PD-1 therapy. Peripheral blood samples averaged around 110,000 TCR templates (range roughly 24,000-260,000) and 36,536 unique clonotypes. To compare blood and tumor clonotypes, bulk TCR sequencing was performed on 9 to 11 peripheral blood samples from roughly 5 patients.

Per the publication, the time point label means: after anti-PD-1 therapy. Genomic DNA extracted from tumor biopsies or peripheral blood was used for bulk TCRbeta sequencing, with input ranging from roughly 616 ng to 6,500 ng. All patients had histologically proven advanced or metastatic basal or squamous cell carcinoma and were poor candidates for surgical resection. Of the approximately 10 patients in the basal cell carcinoma cohort, several underwent bulk tumor TCR sequencing. The immunoSEQ platform was used to carry out deep TCRbeta sequencing. Regarding the original processing steps: For further analysis, only productive rearrangements were exported from the immunoSEQ Analyzer. Bulk TCRbeta clonotypes were assigned T cell phenotypes by matching to single-cell RNA+TCR-seq clones sharing the same TCRbeta sequence. Clone enrichment in tumor was computed as tumor frequency divided by PBMC frequency from bulk TCR sequencing. GLIPH was used to sort TCRs into specificity groups, which are clusters of distinct TCRs that likely recognize common antigens through shared CDR3 motifs. Entries here come from immuneACCESS through TCRdb and include only in-frame sequences with V and J called. Some clones fail to appear in such tables; in the studies checked, an unresolved V gene covers under half of the shortfall, and the cause of the remainder is unknown. Clone size and V and J calls were adopted from that table, with D and trimming inferred from the DNA. In this sample the table shows 60,000 to 70,000 clones, less than 85% of which occur a single time. The ten largest clones take up 4.7% of the sample.

CDR1 SGHNT and CDR2 YYREEE are derived from the germline V gene (reference sequence). Trimming removed 4 bases from V and 2 bases from J, leaving 16 bases between the germline ends. The CDR3 runs 15 amino acids, cysteine and phenylalanine included. Kept here is only the CDR3 DNA, which spans 45 bases and is read in frame from base 1. The paper as a whole reports these results and caveats: The source of novel T cell clones was not identified, and lymphoid organs or rare unexpanded clones within the tumor or the tumor periphery could be included among the possible sources. Roughly 38% of TCR clonotypes from the tumor were detected in blood, and certain novel exhausted tumor clones were present in blood collected before treatment, which suggests recruitment from the periphery.

The sequence was collected from a human donor with basal cell carcinoma. The V and J segments used are TRBV5-4 and TRBJ2-7; the D gene is perhaps TRBD2, on 6 matching bases. The sample here was PBMCs, taken after anti-PD-1 treatment. CDR3 reads: CASSVGGATTYEQYF. The bases read TGTGCCAGCAGCGTTGGCGGGGCGACCACCTACGAGCAGTACTTC.